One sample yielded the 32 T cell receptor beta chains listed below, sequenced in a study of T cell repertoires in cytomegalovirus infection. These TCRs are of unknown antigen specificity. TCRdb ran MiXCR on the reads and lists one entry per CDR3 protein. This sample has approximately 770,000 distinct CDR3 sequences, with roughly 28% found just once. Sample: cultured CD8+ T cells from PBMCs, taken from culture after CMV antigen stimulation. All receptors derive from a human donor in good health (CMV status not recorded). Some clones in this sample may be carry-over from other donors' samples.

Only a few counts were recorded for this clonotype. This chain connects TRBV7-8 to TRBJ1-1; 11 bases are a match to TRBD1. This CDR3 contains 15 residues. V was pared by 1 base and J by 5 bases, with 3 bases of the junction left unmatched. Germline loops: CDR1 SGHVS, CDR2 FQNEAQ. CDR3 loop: CASSLGTGGATEAFF. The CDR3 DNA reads TGTGCCAGCAGCTTAGGGACAGGGGGCGCGACTGAAGCTTTCTTT.

CDR3 sequence reads: CASGGPGLVQFF. The CDR3 DNA follows: TGTGCCAGCGGAGGACCGGGACTCGTGCAGTTCTTC. The chain uses TRBV7-8 and TRBJ2-1; maybe TRBD2 (6 bases). Between the trimmed V and J ends, which lost 8 bases and 12 bases, there was a span of 17 bases. This CDR3 has 12 residues. The V gene's germline CDR1 is SGHVS and CDR2 FQNEAQ.

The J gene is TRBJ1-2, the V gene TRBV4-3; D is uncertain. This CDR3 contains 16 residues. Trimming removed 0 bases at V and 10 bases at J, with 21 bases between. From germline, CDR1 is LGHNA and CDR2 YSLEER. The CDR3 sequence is CASSQETDEVILDYTF. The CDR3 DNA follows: TGCGCCAGCAGCCAAGAAACCGACGAGGTCATACTTGACTACACCTTC.

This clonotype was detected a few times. The CDR3 nucleotides are TGTGCCAGCAGCCCGCAGGGTGGTGAGCAGTTCTTC. Protein product: CASSPQGGEQFF. The chain joins TRBV5-6 to TRBJ2-1, with a weak D call TRBD1 (5 bases). CDR3 length: 12 residues. Trimming took 4 bases from V and 9 from J, leaving 11 bases between them. Germline V lookup: CDR1 SGHDT, CDR2 YYEEEE.

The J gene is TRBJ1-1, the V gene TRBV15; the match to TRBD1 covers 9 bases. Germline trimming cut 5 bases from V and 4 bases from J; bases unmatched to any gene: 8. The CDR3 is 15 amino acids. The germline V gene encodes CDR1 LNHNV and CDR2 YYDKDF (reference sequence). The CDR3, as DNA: TGTGCCACCAGCGGTACAGGGGGCTGGGGCACTGAAGCTTTCTTT. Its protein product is CATSGTGGWGTEAFF.

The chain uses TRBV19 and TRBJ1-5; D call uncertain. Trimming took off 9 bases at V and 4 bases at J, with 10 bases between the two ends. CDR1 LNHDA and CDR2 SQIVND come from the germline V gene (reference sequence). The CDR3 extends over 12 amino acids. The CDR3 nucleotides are TGTGCCAGCCAAATGGGGAATCAGCCCCAGCATTTT. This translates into CASQMGNQPQHF.

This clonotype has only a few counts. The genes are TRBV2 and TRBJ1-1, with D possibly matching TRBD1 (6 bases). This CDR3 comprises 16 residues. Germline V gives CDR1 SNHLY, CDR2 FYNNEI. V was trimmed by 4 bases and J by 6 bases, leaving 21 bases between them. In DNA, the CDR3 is TGTGCCAGCAGTGTATGGACAGATCCCCTCACTCCTGAAGCTTTCTTT. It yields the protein CASSVWTDPLTPEAFF.

The CDR3 loop is CATGLAGGPVSFQETQYF. The DNA of the CDR3 is TGTGCCACCGGACTAGCGGGGGGACCCGTCTCCTTCCAAGAGACCCAGTACTTC. This chain uses TRBV28 with TRBJ2-5; TRBD2 matches at 14 bases. V lost 10 bases to trimming and J lost 1 base; unmatched junction nucleotides: 14. CDR1 and CDR2 from the germline V gene are MDHEN and SYDVKM. This CDR3 is 18 amino acids long.

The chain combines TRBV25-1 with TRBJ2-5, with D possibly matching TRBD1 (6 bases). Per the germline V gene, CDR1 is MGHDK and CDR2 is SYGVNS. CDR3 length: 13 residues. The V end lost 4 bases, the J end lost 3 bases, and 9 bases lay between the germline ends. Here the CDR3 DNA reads TGTGCCAGCAGTGTTTCAGGGGAAGAGACCCAGTACTTC. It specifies CASSVSGEETQYF. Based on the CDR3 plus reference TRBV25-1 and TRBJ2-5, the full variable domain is EADIYQTPRYLVIGTGKKITLECSQTMGHDKMYWYQQDPGMELHLIHYSYGVNSTEKGDLSSESTVSRIRTEHFPLTLESARPSHTSQYLCASSVSGEETQYFGPGTRLLVL.

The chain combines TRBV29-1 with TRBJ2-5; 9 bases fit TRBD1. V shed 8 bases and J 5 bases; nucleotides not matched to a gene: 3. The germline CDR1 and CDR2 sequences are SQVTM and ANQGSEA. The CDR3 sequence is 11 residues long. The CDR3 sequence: CSKGQGETQYF. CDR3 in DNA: TGCAGCAAGGGACAGGGTGAGACCCAGTACTTC.

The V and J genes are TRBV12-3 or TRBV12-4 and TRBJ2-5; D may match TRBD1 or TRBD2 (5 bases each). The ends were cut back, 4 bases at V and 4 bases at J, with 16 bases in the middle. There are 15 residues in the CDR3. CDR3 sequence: CASSSFLQAGETQYF. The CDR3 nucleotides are TGTGCCAGCAGTTCGTTCTTACAGGCGGGAGAGACCCAGTACTTC.

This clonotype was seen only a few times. The chain's CDR3 is CASSPYGNTGELFF. CDR3 sequence (DNA): TGTGCCAGCAGCCCCTATGGTAACACCGGGGAGCTGTTTTTT. V usage is TRBV7-9 and J usage is TRBJ2-2; no clear D. The ends were cut back, 5 bases at V and 2 bases at J, with 9 bases in the middle. The germline V gene encodes CDR1 SEHNR and CDR2 FQNEAQ (reference sequence). This CDR3 contains 14 residues.

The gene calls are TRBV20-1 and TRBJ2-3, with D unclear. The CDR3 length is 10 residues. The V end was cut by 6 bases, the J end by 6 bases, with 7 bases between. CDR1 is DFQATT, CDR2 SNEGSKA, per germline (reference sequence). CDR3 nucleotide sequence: TGCAGTGCCCCTGCTGATACGCAGTATTTT. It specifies CSAPADTQYF.

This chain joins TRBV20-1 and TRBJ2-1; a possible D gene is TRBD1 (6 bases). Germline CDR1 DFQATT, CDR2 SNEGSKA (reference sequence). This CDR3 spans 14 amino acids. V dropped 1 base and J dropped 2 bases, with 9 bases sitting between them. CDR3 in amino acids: CSARVKGAYNEQFF. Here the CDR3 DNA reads TGCAGTGCTAGAGTTAAGGGGGCCTACAATGAGCAGTTCTTC.

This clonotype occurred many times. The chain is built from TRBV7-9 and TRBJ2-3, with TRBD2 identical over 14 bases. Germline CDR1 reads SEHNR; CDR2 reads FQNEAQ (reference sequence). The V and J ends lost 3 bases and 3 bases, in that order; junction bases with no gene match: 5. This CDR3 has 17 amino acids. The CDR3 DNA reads TGTGCCAGCAGCTTCGGACTAGCGGGGGGCAAGACAGATACGCAGTATTTT. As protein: CASSFGLAGGKTDTQYF.

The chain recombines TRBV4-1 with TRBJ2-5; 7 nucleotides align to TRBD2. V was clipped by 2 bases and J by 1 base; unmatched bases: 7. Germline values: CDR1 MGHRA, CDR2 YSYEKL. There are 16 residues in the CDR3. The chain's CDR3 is CASSQNPSGAQETQYF. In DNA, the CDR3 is TGCGCCAGCAGCCAAAATCCTAGCGGAGCCCAAGAGACCCAGTACTTC.

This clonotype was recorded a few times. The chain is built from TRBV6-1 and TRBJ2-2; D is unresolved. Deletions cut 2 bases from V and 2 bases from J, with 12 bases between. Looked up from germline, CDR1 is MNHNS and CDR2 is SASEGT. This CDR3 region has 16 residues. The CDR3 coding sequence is TGTGCCAGCAGTGAAAATACTGGCGGAAACACCGGGGAGCTGTTTTTT. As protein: CASSENTGGNTGELFF.

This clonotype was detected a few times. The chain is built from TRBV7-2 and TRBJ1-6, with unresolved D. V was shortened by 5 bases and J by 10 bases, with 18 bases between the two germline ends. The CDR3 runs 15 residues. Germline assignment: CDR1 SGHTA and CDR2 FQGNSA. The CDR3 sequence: CASSPRVRLGSPLHF. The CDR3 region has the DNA TGTGCCAGCAGCCCCCGGGTTCGATTGGGGTCACCCCTCCACTTT. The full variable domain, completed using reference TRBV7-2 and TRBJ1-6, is GAGVSQSPSNKVTEKGKDVELRCDPISGHTALYWYRQSLGQGLEFLIYFQGNSAPDKSGLPSDRFSAERTGGSVSTLTIQRTQQEDSAVYLCASSPRVRLGSPLHFGNGTRLTVT.

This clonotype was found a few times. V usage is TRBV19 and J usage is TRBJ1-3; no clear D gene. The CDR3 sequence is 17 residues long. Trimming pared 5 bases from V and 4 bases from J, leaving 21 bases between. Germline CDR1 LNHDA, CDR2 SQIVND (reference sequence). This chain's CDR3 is CASSLADQMGLGNTIYF. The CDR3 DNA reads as TGTGCCAGTAGTCTAGCCGACCAGATGGGATTGGGAAACACCATATATTTT.

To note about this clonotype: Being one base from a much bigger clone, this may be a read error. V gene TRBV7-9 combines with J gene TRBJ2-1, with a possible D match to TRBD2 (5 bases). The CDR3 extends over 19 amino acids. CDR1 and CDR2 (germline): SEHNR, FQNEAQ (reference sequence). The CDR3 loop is CASSLEVGSLTFSYNKQFF. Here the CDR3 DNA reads TGTGCCAGCAGCTTAGAGGTGGGGAGCCTAACCTTCTCCTACAATAAGCAGTTCTTC.

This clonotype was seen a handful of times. The CDR3 reads CASSLDGRVGEQYF. DNA of the CDR3: TGTGCCAGCAGCTTAGATGGCAGGGTGGGCGAGCAGTACTTC. This chain uses TRBV7-9 with TRBJ2-7; TRBD1 is a possible D gene (5 bases). Germline V gene sequence: CDR1 SEHNR, CDR2 FQNEAQ (reference sequence). The V end lost 1 base, the J end lost 6 bases, and 13 bases lay between the germline ends. CDR3 length: 14 amino acids.

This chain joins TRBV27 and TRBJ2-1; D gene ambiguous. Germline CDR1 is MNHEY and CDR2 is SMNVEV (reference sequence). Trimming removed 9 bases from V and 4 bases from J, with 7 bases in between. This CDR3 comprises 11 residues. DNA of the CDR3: TGTGCCAGTGGCTATTACAATGAGCAGTTCTTC. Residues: CASGYYNEQFF.

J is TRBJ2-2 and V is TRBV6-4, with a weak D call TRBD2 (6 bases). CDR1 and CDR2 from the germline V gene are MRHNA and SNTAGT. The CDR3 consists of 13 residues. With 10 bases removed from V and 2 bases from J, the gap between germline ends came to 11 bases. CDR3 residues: CAIRDSNTGELFF. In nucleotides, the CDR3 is TGTGCCATCCGGGACTCTAACACCGGGGAGCTGTTTTTT.

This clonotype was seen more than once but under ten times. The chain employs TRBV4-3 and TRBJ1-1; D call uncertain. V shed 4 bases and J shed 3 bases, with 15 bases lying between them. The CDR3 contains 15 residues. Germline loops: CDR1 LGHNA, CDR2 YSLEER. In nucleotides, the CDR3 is TGCGCCAGCAGCCGACTAACGGTAGAATACACTGAAGCTTTCTTT. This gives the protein CASSRLTVEYTEAFF.

CDR3 coding DNA: TGTGCCAGCAGTTTGTCCGGGACAGGGTTCTATGGCTACACCTTC. The encoded protein is CASSLSGTGFYGYTF. This chain connects TRBV6-1 to TRBJ1-2, with 9 positions matching TRBD1. Germline loops: CDR1 MNHNS, CDR2 SASEGT. J gave up 4 bases and V 5 bases, and 8 bases lay outside the gene matches. This CDR3 is built from 15 residues.

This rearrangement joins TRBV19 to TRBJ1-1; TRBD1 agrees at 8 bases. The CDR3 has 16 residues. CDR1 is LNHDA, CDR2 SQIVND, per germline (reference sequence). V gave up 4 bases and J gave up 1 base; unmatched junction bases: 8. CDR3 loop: CASSTVGQGENTEAFF. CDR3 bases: TGTGCCAGTAGTACCGTAGGACAGGGTGAGAACACTGAAGCTTTCTTT.

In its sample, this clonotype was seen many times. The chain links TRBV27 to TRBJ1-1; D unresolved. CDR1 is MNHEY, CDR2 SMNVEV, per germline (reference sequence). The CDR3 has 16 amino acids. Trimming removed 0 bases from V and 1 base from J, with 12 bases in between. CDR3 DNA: TGTGCCAGCAGTTTATCCACGGGCTTCCAGAACACTGAAGCTTTCTTT. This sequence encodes CASSLSTGFQNTEAFF.

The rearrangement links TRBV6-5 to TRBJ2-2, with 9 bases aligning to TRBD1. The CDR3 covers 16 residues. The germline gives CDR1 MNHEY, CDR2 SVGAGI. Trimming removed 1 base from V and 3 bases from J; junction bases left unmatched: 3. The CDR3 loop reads CASSYLGQGDTGELFF. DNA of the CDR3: TGTGCCAGCAGTTACTTGGGACAGGGTGACACCGGGGAGCTGTTTTTT.

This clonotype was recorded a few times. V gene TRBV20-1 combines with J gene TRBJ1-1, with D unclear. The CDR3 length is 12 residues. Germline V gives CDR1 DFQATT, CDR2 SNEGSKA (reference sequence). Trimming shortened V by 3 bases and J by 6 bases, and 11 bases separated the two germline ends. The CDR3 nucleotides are TGCAGTGCTAGTGTGTCAGGCGCTGAAGCTTTCTTT. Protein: CSASVSGAEAFF.

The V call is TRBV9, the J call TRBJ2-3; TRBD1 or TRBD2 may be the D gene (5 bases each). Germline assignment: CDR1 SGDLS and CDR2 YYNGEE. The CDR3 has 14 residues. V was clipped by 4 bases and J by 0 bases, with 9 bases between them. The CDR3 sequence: CASSPWDSTDTQYF. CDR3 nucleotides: TGTGCCAGCAGCCCCTGGGACAGCACAGATACGCAGTATTTT.

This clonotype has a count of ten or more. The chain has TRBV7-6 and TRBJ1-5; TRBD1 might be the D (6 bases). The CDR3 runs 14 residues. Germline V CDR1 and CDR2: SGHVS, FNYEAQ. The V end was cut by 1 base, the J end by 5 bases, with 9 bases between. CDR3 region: CASSLGGAHQPQHF. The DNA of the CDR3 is TGTGCCAGCAGCTTAGGGGGGGCCCATCAGCCCCAGCATTTT.

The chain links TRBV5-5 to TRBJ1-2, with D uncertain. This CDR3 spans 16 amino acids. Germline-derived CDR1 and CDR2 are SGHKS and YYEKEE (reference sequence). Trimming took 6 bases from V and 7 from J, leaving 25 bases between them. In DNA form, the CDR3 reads TGTGCCAGCACCCCAAGTCCCGGGATCAAACCCTCTGGCTACACCTTC. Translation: CASTPSPGIKPSGYTF. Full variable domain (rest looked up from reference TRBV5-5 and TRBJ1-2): DAGVTQSPTHLIKTRGQQVTLRCSPISGHKSVSWYQQVLGQGPQFIFQYYEKEERGRGNFPDRFSARQFPNYSSELNVNALLLGDSALYLCASTPSPGIKPSGYTFGSGTRLTVV.